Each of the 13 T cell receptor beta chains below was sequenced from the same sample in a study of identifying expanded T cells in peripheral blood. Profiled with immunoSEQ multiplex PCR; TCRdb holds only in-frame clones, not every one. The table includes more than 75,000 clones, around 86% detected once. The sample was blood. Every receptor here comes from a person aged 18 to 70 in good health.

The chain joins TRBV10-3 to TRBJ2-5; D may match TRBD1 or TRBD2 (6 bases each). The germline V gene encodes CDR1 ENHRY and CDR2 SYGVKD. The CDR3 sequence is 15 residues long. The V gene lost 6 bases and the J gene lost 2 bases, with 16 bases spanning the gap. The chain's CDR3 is CAISAGGSKQETQYF. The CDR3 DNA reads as TGTGCCATCAGCGCCGGGGGCTCAAAACAAGAGACCCAGTACTTC.

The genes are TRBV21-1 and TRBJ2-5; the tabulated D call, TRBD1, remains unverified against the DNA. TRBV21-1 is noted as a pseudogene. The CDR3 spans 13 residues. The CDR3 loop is CASSKTGEETQYF. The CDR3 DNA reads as TGTGCCAGCAGCAAAACAGGGGAAGAGACCCAGTACTTC.

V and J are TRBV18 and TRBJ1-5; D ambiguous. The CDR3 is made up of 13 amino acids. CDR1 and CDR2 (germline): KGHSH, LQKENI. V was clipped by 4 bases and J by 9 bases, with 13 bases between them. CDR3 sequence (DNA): TGTGCCAGCTCACGTACAGAGGGCCCGCCCCAGCATTTT. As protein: CASSRTEGPPQHF.

CDR3 protein: CATRAGNRGVPDTQYF. The CDR3 region has the DNA TGCGCCACCCGAGCGGGTAACCGAGGGGTGCCAGATACGCAGTATTTT. The V gene is TRBV5-1, the J gene TRBJ2-3; possible D gene TRBD2, 6 bases. CDR1 is SGHRS and CDR2 is YFSETQ in the germline V gene. Trimming took off 9 bases at V and 4 bases at J, with 24 bases between the two ends. The CDR3 spans 16 residues. The entire variable domain, with the rest obtained from reference TRBV5-1 and TRBJ2-3, is as follows: KAGVTQTPRYLIKTRGQQVTLSCSPISGHRSVSWYQQTPGQGLQFLFEYFSETQRNKGNFPGRFSGRQFSNSRSEMNVSTLELGDSALYLCATRAGNRGVPDTQYFGPGTRLTVL.

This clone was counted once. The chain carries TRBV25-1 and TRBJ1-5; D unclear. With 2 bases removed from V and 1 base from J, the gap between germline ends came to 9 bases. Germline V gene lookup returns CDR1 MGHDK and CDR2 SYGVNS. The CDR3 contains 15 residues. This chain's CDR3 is CASSEGFLSNQPQHF. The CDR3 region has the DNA TGTGCCAGCAGTGAAGGGTTCCTCAGCAATCAGCCCCAGCATTTT.

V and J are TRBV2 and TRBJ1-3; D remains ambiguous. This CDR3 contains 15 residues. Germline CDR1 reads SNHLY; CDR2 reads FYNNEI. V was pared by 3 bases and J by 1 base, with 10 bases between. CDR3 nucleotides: TGTGCCAGCAGTGAGTCGGGGAGGTCTGGAAACACCATATATTTT. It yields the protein CASSESGRSGNTIYF.

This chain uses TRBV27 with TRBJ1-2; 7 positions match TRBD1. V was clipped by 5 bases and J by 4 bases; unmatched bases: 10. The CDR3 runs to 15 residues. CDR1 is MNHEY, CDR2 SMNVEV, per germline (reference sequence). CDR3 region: CASSPRVGGSYGYTF. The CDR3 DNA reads TGTGCCAGCAGTCCCCGGGTAGGGGGCAGCTATGGCTACACCTTC.

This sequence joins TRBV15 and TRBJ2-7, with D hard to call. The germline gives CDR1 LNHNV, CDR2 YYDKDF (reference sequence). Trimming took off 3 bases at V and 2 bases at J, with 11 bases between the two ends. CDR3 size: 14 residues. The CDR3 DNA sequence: TGTGCCACCAGCAGGTTCTCAGGAGCCTACGAGCAGTACTTC. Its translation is CATSRFSGAYEQYF.

CDR3 region: CSARNTEAFF. DNA of the CDR3: TGCAGTGCTAGGAACACTGAAGCTTTCTTT. V and J are TRBV20-1 and TRBJ1-1; D uncertain. The V gene's germline CDR1 is DFQATT and CDR2 SNEGSKA (reference sequence). V shed 3 bases and J shed 1 base, with 0 bases lying between them. This CDR3 is built from 10 residues.

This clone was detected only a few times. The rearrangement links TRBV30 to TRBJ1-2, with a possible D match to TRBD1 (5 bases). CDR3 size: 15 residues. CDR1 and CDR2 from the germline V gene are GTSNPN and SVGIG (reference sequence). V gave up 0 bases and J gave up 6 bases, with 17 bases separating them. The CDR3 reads CAWSVRAGGADGYTF. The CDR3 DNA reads TGTGCCTGGAGTGTTAGAGCCGGGGGAGCAGATGGCTACACCTTC.

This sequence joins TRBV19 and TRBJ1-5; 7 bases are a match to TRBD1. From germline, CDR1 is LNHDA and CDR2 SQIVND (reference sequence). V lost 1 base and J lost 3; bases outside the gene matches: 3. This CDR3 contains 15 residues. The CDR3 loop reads CASSIGGTVNQPQHF. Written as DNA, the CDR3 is TGTGCCAGTAGTATAGGCGGGACAGTCAATCAGCCCCAGCATTTT.

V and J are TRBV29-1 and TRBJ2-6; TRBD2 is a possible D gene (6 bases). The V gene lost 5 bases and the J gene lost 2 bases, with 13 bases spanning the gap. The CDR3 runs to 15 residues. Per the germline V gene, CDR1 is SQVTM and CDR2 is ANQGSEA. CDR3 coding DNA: TGCAGCGTTCCAAATCCGGGAGCTGGGGCCAACGTCCTGACTTTC. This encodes CSVPNPGAGANVLTF.

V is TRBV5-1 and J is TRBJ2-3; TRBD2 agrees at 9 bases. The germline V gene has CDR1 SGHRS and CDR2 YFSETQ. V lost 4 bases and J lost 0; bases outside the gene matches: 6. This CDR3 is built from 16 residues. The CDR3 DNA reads TGCGCCAGCAGCCCCGGACTAGCGTCTAGCACAGATACGCAGTATTTT. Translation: CASSPGLASSTDTQYF.